These 5 T cell receptor beta chains were all obtained from the same sample, sequenced in a study of blood T cell repertoires in COVID-19. Clones were sequenced by immunoSEQ multiplex PCR, and TCRdb holds only the in-frame ones, with some missing. The sample comprises tens of thousands of clones, about 82% of which are singletons, and roughly 5.2% rests with the top ten. The material sequenced was peripheral blood. Receptor source: a man in his forties or fifties with active COVID-19.

This clone was recorded once. The chain links TRBV28 to TRBJ2-1; 11 nucleotides agree with TRBD2. The CDR3 totals 17 residues. V dropped 4 bases and J dropped 6; count of bases not matched to a gene: 11. The germline V gene encodes CDR1 MDHEN and CDR2 SYDVKM. CDR3 in amino acids: CASSSSTGLAGRNEQFF. For the CDR3, the DNA is TGTGCCAGCAGTTCTTCAACCGGACTAGCGGGTCGCAATGAGCAGTTCTTC.

This chain joins TRBV28 and TRBJ2-7; D might be TRBD2 (6 bases). CDR1 is MDHEN, CDR2 SYDVKM, per germline. Trimming cost V 5 bases and J 1 base, with 12 bases left between them. This CDR3 spans 14 amino acids. The CDR3 is CASSPTGESYEQYF. DNA of the CDR3: TGTGCCAGCAGTCCGACGGGAGAGTCCTACGAGCAGTACTTC.

The chain links TRBV19 to TRBJ2-7, with 9 bases identical to TRBD1. The germline gives CDR1 LNHDA, CDR2 SQIVND (reference sequence). J was trimmed by 6 bases and V by 4 bases; bases with no gene match: 10. This CDR3 is 15 amino acids long. The CDR3 here is CASSRSGTGSPEQYF. In nucleotides, the CDR3 is TGTGCCAGTAGTAGATCCGGGACAGGGAGCCCCGAGCAGTACTTC. The full variable domain, in which reference TRBV19 and TRBJ2-7 provide the parts outside the CDR3, is DGGITQSPKYLFRKEGQNVTLSCEQNLNHDAMYWYRQDPGQGLRLIYYSQIVNDFQKGDIAEGYSVSREKKESFPLTVTSAQKNPTAFYLCASSRSGTGSPEQYFGPGTRLTVT.

The V gene is TRBV10-3, the J gene TRBJ2-3; D may be TRBD1 (6 bases). Germline lookup yields CDR1 ENHRY and CDR2 SYGVKD. The CDR3 contains 16 residues. Between the trimmed V and J ends, which lost 0 bases and 5 bases, there was a span of 15 bases. Here the CDR3 DNA reads TGTGCCATCAGTGAGTCGTGGGCCTTAGGGGGAGATACGCAGTATTTT. As protein: CAISESWALGGDTQYF.

The rearrangement uses TRBV11-3 and TRBJ2-3; TRBD1 might be the D (5 bases). Germline loops: CDR1 SGHNT, CDR2 YENEEA. CDR3 size: 15 residues. V was cut by 5 bases and J by 6 bases, with 18 bases left in between. The CDR3 nucleotides are TGTGCCAGCAGCACCACCGGACAAGGCTTGGATACGCAGTATTTT. This translates into CASSTTGQGLDTQYF.